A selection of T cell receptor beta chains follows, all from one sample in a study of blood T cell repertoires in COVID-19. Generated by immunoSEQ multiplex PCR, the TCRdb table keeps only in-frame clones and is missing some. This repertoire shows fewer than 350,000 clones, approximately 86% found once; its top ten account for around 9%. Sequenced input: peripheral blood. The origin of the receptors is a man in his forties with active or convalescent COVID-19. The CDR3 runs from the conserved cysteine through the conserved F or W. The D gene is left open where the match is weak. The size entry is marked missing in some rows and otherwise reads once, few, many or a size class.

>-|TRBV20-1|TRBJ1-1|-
CSATVNTEAFF
TGCAGTGCTACCGTTAACACTGAAGCTTTCTTT
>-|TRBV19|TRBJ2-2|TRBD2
CASSIVGGAGELFF
TGTGCCAGTAGTATAGTGGGGGGGGCCGGGGAGCTGTTTTTT
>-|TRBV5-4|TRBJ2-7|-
CASSPPDGGGRGAYEQYF
TGTGCCAGCAGCCCGCCCGATGGGGGGGGCCGGGGGGCCTACGAGCAGTACTTC
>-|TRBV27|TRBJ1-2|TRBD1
CASSVTGRGLKGYTF
TGTGCCAGCAGTGTGACAGGGAGAGGTTTGAAAGGCTACACCTTC
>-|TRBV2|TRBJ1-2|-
CASRAVGYTF
TGTGCCAGCAGAGCCGTTGGCTACACCTTC
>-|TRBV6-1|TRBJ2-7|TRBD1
CASSEQTGGVLYEQYF
TGTGCCAGCAGTGAACAGACAGGGGGCGTGCTCTACGAGCAGTACTTC
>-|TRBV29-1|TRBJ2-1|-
CSADDSYNEQFF
TGCAGCGCCGATGACAGTTACAATGAGCAGTTCTTC
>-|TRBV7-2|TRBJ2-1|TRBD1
CASSSRDRALNEQFF
TGTGCCAGCAGCTCTCGGGACAGGGCTCTCAATGAGCAGTTCTTC
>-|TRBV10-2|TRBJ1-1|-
CASKGGGEAFF
TGCGCCAGCAAAGGGGGGGGAGAAGCTTTCTTT
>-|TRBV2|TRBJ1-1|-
CAEYEGSFEAFF
TGTGCCGAATATGAGGGATCCTTTGAAGCTTTCTTT
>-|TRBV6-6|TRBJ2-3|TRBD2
CASSYLAGGRSDTQYF
TGTGCCAGCAGTTACTTGGCGGGGGGGCGGTCAGATACGCAGTATTTT
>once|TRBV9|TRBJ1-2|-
CASSPEWALSNYGYTF
TGTGCCAGCAGCCCCGAATGGGCCCTATCTAACTATGGCTACACCTTC
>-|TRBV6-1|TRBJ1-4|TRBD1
CASSETGTGVEKLFF
TGTGCCAGCAGTGAGACCGGGACAGGGGTTGAAAAACTGTTTTTT
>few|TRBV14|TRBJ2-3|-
CASSQDRGNTQYF
TGTGCCAGCAGCCAAGATCGGGGAAATACGCAGTATTTT
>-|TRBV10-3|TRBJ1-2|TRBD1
CASTTRQGDYGYTF
TGTGCCAGCACAACCCGACAGGGGGACTATGGCTACACCTTC
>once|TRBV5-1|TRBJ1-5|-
CASSLDPTGNQPQHF
TGCGCCAGCAGCTTGGATCCAACAGGCAATCAGCCCCAGCATTTT
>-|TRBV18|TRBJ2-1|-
CASSPEVPVYNEQFF
TGTGCCAGCTCACCAGAAGTGCCAGTTTACAATGAGCAGTTCTTC